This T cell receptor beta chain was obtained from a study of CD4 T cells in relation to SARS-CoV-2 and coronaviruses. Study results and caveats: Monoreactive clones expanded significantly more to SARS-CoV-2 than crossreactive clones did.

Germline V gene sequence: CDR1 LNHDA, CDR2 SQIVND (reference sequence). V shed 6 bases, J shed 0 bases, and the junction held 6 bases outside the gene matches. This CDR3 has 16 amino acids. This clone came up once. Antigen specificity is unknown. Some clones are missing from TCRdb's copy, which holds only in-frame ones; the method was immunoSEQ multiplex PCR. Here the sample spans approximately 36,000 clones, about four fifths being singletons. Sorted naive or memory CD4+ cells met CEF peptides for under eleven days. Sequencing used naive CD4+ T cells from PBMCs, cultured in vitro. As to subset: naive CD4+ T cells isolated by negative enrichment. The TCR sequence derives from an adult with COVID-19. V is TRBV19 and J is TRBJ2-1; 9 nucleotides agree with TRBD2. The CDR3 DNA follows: TGTGCCAGTAGACGGTCGACTAGCGGCTCCTACAATGAGCAGTTCTTC. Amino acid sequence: CASRRSTSGSYNEQFF.